The sequence of this TCR beta chain was determined in a study of neoadjuvant anti-PD-1 for oral cavity cancer. Study at large: Non-progressing patients received a fourth nivolumab dose near day 43, then surgery on days 50-56.

V lost 10 bases, J lost 9 bases, and 7 bases stayed unmatched. The CDR3 consists of 13 residues. Germline V gene data show CDR1 as LNHDA and CDR2 as SQIVND (reference sequence). This clone is medium-sized (0.01 to 0.1%) by share. Its antigen is undetermined. Patients had HPV-negative, locally advanced oral cavity squamous cell carcinoma. Measured with immunoSEQ multiplex PCR; TCRdb has only the in-frame clones, and not every one. The sample shows 7,000 to 9,000 clones, 54% of them seen only once. General study points: Post-treatment tumors with larger preexisting clones showed more shrinkage. Each response group had just a few patients in TCR analyses.

This clonotype was sampled from a person aged 40-85 years with oral cavity squamous cell carcinoma. The genes are TRBV19 and TRBJ2-1; 12 bases line up with TRBD2. Sequenced here: tumor tissue, sampled before nivolumab (anti-PD-1) treatment. CDR3 coding DNA: TGTGCCACCGGACTAGCGGGACTGGGTGAGCAGTTCTTC. Translating it yields CATGLAGLGEQFF.